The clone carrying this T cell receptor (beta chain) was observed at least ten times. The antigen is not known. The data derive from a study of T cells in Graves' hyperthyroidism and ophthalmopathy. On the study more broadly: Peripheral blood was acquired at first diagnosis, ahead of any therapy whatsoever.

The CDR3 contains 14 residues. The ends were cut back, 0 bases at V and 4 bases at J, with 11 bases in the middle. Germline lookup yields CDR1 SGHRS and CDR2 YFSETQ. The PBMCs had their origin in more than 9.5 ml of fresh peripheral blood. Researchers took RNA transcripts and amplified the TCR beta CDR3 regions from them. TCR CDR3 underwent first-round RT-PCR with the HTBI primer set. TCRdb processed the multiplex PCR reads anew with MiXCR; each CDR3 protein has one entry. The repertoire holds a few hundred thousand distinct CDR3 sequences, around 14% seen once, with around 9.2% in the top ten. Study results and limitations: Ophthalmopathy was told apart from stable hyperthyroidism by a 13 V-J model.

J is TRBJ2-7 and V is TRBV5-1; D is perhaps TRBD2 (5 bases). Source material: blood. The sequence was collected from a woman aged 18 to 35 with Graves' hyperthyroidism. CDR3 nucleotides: TGCGCCAGCAGCTTGGAAGCGGTATCTTACGAGCAGTACTTC. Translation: CASSLEAVSYEQYF. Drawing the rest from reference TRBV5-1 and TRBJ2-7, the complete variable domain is KAGVTQTPRYLIKTRGQQVTLSCSPISGHRSVSWYQQTPGQGLQFLFEYFSETQRNKGNFPGRFSGRQFSNSRSEMNVSTLELGDSALYLCASSLEAVSYEQYFGPGTRLTVT.